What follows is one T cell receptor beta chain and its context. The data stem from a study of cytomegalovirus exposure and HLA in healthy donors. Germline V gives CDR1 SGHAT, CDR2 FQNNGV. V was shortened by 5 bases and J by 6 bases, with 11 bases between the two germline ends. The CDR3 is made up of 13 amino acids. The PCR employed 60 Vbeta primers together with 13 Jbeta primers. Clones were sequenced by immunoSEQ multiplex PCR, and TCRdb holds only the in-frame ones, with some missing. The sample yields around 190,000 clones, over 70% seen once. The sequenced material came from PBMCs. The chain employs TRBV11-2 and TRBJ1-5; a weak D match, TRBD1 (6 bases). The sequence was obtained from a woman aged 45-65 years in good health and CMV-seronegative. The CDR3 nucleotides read TGTGCCAGCAGCACCGGGACACCTCAGCCCCAGCATTTT. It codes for CASSTGTPQPQHF.